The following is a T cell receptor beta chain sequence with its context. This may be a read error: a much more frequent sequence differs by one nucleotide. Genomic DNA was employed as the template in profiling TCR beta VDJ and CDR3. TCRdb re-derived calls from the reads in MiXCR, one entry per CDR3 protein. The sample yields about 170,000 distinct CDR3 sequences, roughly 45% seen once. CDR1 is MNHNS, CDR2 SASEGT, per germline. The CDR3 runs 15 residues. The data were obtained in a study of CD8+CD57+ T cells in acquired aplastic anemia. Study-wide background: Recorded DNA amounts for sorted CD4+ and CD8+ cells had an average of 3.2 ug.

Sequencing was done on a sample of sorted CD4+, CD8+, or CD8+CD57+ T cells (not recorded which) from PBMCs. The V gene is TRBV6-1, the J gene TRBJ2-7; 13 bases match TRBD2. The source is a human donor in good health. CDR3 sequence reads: CVSKIGLAGVEEQYF. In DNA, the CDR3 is TGTGTCAGCAAAATCGGACTAGCGGGAGTGGAAGAGCAGTACTTC.